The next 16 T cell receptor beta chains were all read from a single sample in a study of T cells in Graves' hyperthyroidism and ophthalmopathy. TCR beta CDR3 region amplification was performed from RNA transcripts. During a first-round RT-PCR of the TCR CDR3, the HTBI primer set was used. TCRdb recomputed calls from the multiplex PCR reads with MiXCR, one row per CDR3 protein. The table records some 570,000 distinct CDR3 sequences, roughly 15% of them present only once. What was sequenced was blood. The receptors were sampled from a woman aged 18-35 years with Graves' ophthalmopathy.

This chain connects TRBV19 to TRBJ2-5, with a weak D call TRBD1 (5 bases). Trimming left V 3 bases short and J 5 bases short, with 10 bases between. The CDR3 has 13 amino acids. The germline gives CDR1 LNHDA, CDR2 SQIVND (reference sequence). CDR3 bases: TGTGCCAGTAGTATGCAGGGTACGGAGACCCAGTACTTC. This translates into CASSMQGTETQYF. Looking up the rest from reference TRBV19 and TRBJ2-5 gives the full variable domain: DGGITQSPKYLFRKEGQNVTLSCEQNLNHDAMYWYRQDPGQGLRLIYYSQIVNDFQKGDIAEGYSVSREKKESFPLTVTSAQKNPTAFYLCASSMQGTETQYFGPGTRLLVL.

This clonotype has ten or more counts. DNA for the CDR3: TGTGCCAGCAGCCACCCTCGACAGGACGGGAACTACAATGAGCAGTTCTTC. It encodes CASSHPRQDGNYNEQFF. V is TRBV3-1 and J is TRBJ2-1, with D tentatively TRBD1 (6 bases). V was trimmed by 3 bases and J by 3 bases, leaving 18 bases between them. The germline V gene has CDR1 LGHDT and CDR2 YNNKEL (reference sequence). This CDR3 has 17 residues.

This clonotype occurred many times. The CDR3, as DNA: TGCAGTGCTAGCGAGAGTGGACAGGGGAGGACAGATACGCAGTATTTT. Translating it yields CSASESGQGRTDTQYF. The V gene is TRBV20-1, the J gene TRBJ2-3; TRBD1 matches 9 bases. V was clipped by 3 bases and J by 3 bases; unmatched bases: 10. The CDR3 totals 16 residues. From germline, CDR1 is DFQATT and CDR2 SNEGSKA (reference sequence).

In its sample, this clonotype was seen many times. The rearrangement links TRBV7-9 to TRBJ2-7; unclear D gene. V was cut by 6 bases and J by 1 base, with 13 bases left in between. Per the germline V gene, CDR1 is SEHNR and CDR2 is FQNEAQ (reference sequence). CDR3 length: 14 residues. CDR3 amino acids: CASSDIKGSYEQYF. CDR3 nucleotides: TGTGCCAGCAGTGACATCAAGGGATCCTACGAGCAGTACTTC.

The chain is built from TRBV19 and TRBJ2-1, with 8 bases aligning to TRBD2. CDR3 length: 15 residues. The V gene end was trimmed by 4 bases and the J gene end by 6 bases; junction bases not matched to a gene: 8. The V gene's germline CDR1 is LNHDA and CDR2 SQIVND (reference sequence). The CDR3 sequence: CASSNALAGGNEQFF. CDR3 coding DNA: TGTGCCAGTAGTAACGCCCTAGCGGGCGGCAATGAGCAGTTCTTC.

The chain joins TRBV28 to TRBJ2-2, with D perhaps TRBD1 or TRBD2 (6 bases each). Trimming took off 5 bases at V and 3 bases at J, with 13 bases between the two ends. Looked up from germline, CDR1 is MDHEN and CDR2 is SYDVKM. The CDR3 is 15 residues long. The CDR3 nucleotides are TGTGCCAGCAGTACACCCGGGGGCCACACCGGGGAGCTGTTTTTT. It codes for CASSTPGGHTGELFF.

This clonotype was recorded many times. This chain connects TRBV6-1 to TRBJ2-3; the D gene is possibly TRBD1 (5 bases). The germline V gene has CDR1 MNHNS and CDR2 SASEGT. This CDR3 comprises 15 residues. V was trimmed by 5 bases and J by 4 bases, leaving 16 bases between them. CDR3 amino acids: CASSRSRVWADTQYF. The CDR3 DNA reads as TGTGCCAGCAGTCGTTCCAGGGTATGGGCAGATACGCAGTATTTT.

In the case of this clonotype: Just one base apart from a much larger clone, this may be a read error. In nucleotides, the CDR3 is TGTGCCAGCAGCTCCGGGACGTATAGCGGGGGGGCTACAGATACGCAGTATTTT. This encodes CASSSGTYSGGATDTQYF. V is TRBV7-9 and J is TRBJ2-3; 11 nucleotides match TRBD2. V was pared by 4 bases and J by 3 bases, with 12 bases of the junction left unmatched. The CDR3 has 18 amino acids. CDR1 SEHNR and CDR2 FQNEAQ come from the germline V gene (reference sequence).

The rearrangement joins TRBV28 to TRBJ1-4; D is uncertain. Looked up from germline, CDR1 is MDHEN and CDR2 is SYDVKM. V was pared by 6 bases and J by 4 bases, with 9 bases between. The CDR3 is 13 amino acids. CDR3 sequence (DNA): TGTGCCAGCAGCCTTTGGGGTAATGAAAAACTGTTTTTT. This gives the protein CASSLWGNEKLFF.

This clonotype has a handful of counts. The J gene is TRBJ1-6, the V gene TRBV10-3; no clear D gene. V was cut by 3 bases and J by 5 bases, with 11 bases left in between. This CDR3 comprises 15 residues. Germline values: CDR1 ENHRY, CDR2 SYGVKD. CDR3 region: CAISERTRNNSPLHF. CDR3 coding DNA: TGTGCCATCAGTGAACGTACAAGGAATAATTCACCCCTCCACTTT.

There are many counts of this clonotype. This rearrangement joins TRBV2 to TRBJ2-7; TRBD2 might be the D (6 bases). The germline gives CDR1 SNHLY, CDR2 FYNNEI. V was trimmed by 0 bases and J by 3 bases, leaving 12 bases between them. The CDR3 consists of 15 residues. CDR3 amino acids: CASSEAHSGNYEQYF. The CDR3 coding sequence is TGTGCCAGCAGTGAAGCGCATAGCGGAAACTACGAGCAGTACTTC. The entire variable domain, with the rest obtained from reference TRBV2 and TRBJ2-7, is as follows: EPEVTQTPSHQVTQMGQEVILRCVPISNHLYFYWYRQILGQKVEFLVSFYNNEISEKSEIFDDQFSVERPDGSNFTLKIRSTKLEDSAMYFCASSEAHSGNYEQYFGPGTRLTVT.

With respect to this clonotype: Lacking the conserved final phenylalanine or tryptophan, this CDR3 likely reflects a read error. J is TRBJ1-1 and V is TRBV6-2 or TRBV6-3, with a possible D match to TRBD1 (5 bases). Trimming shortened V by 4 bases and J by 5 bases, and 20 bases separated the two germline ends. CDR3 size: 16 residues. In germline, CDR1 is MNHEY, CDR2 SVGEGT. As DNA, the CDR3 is TGTGCCAGCAGTTTTAGAGATTTCGCTAAGGGGACTGAAGCTTTCCTT. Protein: CASSFRDFAKGTEAFL.

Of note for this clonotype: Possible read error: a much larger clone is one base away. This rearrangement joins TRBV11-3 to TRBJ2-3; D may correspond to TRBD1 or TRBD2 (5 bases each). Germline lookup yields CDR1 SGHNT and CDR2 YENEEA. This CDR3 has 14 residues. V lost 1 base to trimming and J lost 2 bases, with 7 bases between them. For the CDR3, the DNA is TGTGCCAGCAGCTTAGGGGACGCCACAGATACGCAGTATTTT. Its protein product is CASSLGDATDTQYF.

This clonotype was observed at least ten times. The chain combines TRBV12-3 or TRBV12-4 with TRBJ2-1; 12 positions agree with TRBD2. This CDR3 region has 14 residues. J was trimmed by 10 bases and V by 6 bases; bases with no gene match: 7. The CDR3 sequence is CASSELAGGREQFF. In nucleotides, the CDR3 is TGTGCCAGCAGCGAGCTAGCGGGAGGGCGGGAGCAGTTCTTC.

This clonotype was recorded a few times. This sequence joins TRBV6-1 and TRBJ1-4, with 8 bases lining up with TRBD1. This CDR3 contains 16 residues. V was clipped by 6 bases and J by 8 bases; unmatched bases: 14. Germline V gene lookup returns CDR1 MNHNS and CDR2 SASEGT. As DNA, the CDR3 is TGTGCCAGCAGGGACCTCGGTTGGCAGGGGGCAGAAAAACTGTTTTTT. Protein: CASRDLGWQGAEKLFF.

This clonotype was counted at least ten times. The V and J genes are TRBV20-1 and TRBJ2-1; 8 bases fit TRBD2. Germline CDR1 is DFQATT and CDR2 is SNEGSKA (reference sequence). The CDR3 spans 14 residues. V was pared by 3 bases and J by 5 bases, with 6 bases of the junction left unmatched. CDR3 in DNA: TGCAGTGCTAGCGGGGGGGGTTCAAACAATGAGCAGTTCTTC. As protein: CSASGGGSNNEQFF.